The next 19 T cell receptor beta chains were all read from a single sample in a study of blood T cell repertoires in COVID-19. Only in-frame clones appear in the TCRdb table, and some are missing; sequencing was by immunoSEQ multiplex PCR. The sample records nearly 250,000 clones, 75% to 85% being singletons. The sequenced sample consisted of PBMCs or T cells enriched from blood (not recorded which). These receptors all come from a woman aged 45-65 years with acute COVID-19.

A single count supports this clone. The chain uses TRBV7-2 and TRBJ2-1, with 10 bases fitting TRBD2. The germline V gene encodes CDR1 SGHTA and CDR2 FQGNSA. V lost 2 bases to trimming and J lost 3 bases; unmatched junction nucleotides: 1. This CDR3 has 15 residues. The CDR3 region is CASSLQRGGYNEQFF. The CDR3 DNA is TGTGCCAGCAGCTTACAGCGGGGGGGCTACAATGAGCAGTTCTTC.

This clone was found once. The chain uses TRBV5-1 and TRBJ1-1; perhaps TRBD1 as D (5 bases). The length of the CDR3 is 13 residues. From germline, CDR1 is SGHRS and CDR2 YFSETQ. Trimming pared 3 bases from V and 3 bases from J, leaving 9 bases between. CDR3 DNA sequence: TGCGCCAGCAGCTGGCAGGGCCACACTGAAGCTTTCTTT. Translating gives CASSWQGHTEAFF.

The V gene is TRBV19, the J gene TRBJ1-2; tentatively, D is TRBD1 (6 bases). The CDR3 contains 12 residues. V was cut by 4 bases and J by 6 bases, with 9 bases left in between. Germline V CDR1 and CDR2: LNHDA, SQIVND (reference sequence). The CDR3 protein is CASSRTGNGYTF. CDR3 DNA: TGTGCCAGTAGTAGAACAGGGAATGGCTACACCTTC.

The chain employs TRBV6-4 and TRBJ1-3; TRBD1 matches 8 bases. The CDR3 runs to 16 residues. The trim removed 5 bases at V and 3 bases at J, leaving 9 bases unmatched. From germline, CDR1 is MRHNA and CDR2 SNTAGT. Here the CDR3 DNA reads TGTGCCAGCAGTTTGCGGACAGGGAAGAATGGAAACACCATATATTTT. Protein sequence: CASSLRTGKNGNTIYF.

The chain couples TRBV11-2 to TRBJ2-1, with 16 bases aligning to TRBD2. The CDR3 contains 16 residues. J was trimmed by 7 bases and V by 6 bases; bases with no gene match: 6. Germline V gene lookup returns CDR1 SGHAT and CDR2 FQNNGV. The CDR3 here is CASRGLAGGLFNEQFF. In DNA form, the CDR3 reads TGTGCCAGCAGGGGACTAGCGGGGGGGCTATTTAATGAGCAGTTCTTC. Together with reference TRBV11-2 and TRBJ2-1, the CDR3 gives the full variable domain: EAGVAQSPRYKIIEKRQSVAFWCNPISGHATLYWYQQILGQGPKLLIQFQNNGVVDDSQLPKDRFSAERLKGVDSTLKIQPAKLEDSAVYLCASRGLAGGLFNEQFFGPGTRLTVL.

V usage is TRBV7-9 and J usage is TRBJ1-2; the D gene is possibly TRBD1 (5 bases). The length of the CDR3 is 15 residues. Per the germline V gene, CDR1 is SEHNR and CDR2 is FQNEAQ (reference sequence). Between the trimmed V and J ends, which lost 0 bases and 6 bases, there was a span of 14 bases. For the CDR3, the DNA is TGTGCCAGCAGCTTAGCGTCGAGCCTGGGGCATGGCTACACCTTC. It translates to CASSLASSLGHGYTF.

This chain joins TRBV7-9 and TRBJ2-5; 9 positions agree with TRBD2. Germline V gives CDR1 SEHNR, CDR2 FQNEAQ (reference sequence). The CDR3 has 14 residues. J was trimmed by 5 bases and V by 5 bases; bases with no gene match: 6. The CDR3 is CASSPGTSLETQYF. The CDR3 nucleotides read TGTGCCAGCAGCCCAGGGACTAGCCTCGAGACCCAGTACTTC.

The rearrangement uses TRBV3-1 (or the pseudogene TRBV3-2) and TRBJ1-3, with unresolved D. CDR3 length: 15 residues. V dropped 2 bases and J dropped 0 bases, with 8 bases sitting between them. The germline V gene encodes CDR1 LGHDT and CDR2 YNNKEL (reference sequence). The CDR3 loop reads CASSQLESSGNTIYF. CDR3 bases: TGTGCCAGCAGCCAATTAGAGAGCTCTGGAAACACCATATATTTT.

The rearrangement uses TRBV7-9 and TRBJ1-2; tentative D call: TRBD1 (6 bases). V shed 2 bases and J shed 6 bases, with 10 bases lying between them. Germline lookup yields CDR1 SEHNR and CDR2 FQNEAQ (reference sequence). This CDR3 contains 13 residues. CDR3 nucleotide sequence: TGTGCCAGCAGCTTAAACAGGGCCGATGGCTACACCTTC. Its protein is CASSLNRADGYTF.

The rearrangement joins TRBV5-4 to TRBJ1-2; TRBD1 might be the D (5 bases). V lost 4 bases, J lost 3 bases, and 10 bases lay in between. The CDR3 extends over 13 amino acids. Germline V gene lookup returns CDR1 SGHNT and CDR2 YYREEE (reference sequence). CDR3 bases: TGTGCCAGCAGCCATGACAGTTACTATGGCTACACCTTC. This translates into CASSHDSYYGYTF.

This sequence joins TRBV18 and TRBJ2-1; 12 bases fit TRBD2. Trimming removed 4 bases from V and 4 bases from J; junction bases left unmatched: 2. The CDR3 extends over 15 amino acids. Germline-derived CDR1 and CDR2 are KGHSH and LQKENI. The CDR3 sequence: CASSRTSGEYNEQFF. The CDR3 nucleotides are TGTGCCAGCTCACGGACTAGCGGGGAATACAATGAGCAGTTCTTC.

The chain employs TRBV7-2 and TRBJ1-4; no firm D call. Germline V gene data show CDR1 as SGHTA and CDR2 as FQGNSA. V was trimmed by 7 bases and J by 0 bases, leaving 9 bases between them. This CDR3 is built from 14 residues. The CDR3 region is CASTLDATNEKLFF. The CDR3 DNA reads TGTGCCAGCACCCTAGATGCAACTAATGAAAAACTGTTTTTT.

This clone was seen a few times. The rearrangement links TRBV5-1 to TRBJ2-5, with D possibly TRBD1 on 6 matching bases. The CDR3 totals 15 residues. With 1 base removed from V and 1 base from J, the gap between germline ends came to 11 bases. Germline CDR1 SGHRS, CDR2 YFSETQ. CDR3 in amino acids: CASSLHQGPQETQYF. The CDR3, as DNA: TGCGCCAGCAGCTTGCATCAGGGGCCCCAAGAGACCCAGTACTTC.

The chain is built from TRBV23-1 and TRBJ1-1; no definite D call. TRBV23-1 qualifies as an ORF whose function is uncertain. Deletions cut 8 bases from V and 5 bases from J, with 24 bases between. There are 16 residues in the CDR3. CDR3 region: CASSHRSGRALTEAFF. Written as DNA, the CDR3 is TGCGCCAGCTCTCACCGTTCGGGGAGAGCGTTAACTGAAGCTTTCTTT.

The table lists this clone with a count of one. CDR3 bases: TGTGCCAGTAGTAGGACAGGGGATCCCCTTGGCTACACCTTC. Translated, it gives CASSRTGDPLGYTF. This chain links TRBV19 with TRBJ1-2, with 9 bases that match TRBD1. V shed 4 bases and J 7 bases; nucleotides not matched to a gene: 7. The CDR3 extends over 14 amino acids. The germline CDR1 and CDR2 sequences are LNHDA and SQIVND (reference sequence).

The chain has TRBV6-7 and TRBJ2-1; 12 bases are a match to TRBD2. TRBV6-7 is an ORF for which the function is uncertain. V lost 7 bases and J lost 8; bases outside the gene matches: 12. CDR3 length: 16 residues. In nucleotides, the CDR3 is TGTGCCAGCAATCTAGCGGGGGGGGTTAAGTTCGATGAGCAGTTCTTC. Protein product: CASNLAGGVKFDEQFF.

This clone was recorded only once. Mismatch with germline at one junction end may stem from a read error. This chain connects TRBV6-2 or TRBV6-3 to TRBJ1-4; D is possibly TRBD1 (6 bases). Germline CDR1 is MNHEY and CDR2 is SVGEGT. The CDR3 sequence is 13 residues long. For the CDR3, the DNA is TGTGCCAGCAGTTACTCGAACCAGGGACAACATAAATTT. It codes for CASSYSNQGQHKF.

The chain employs TRBV6-2 or TRBV6-3 and TRBJ1-2; 10 bases match TRBD1. V lost 5 bases to trimming and J lost 8 bases; unmatched junction nucleotides: 5. The CDR3 runs 13 residues. Germline CDR1 reads MNHEY; CDR2 reads SVGEGT. Here the CDR3 DNA reads TGTGCCAGCAGTCGGACAGGGGGGAGAGGCTACACCTTC. Translating gives CASSRTGGRGYTF.

The chain employs TRBV5-1 and TRBJ2-7; weak D call: TRBD1 (7 bases). The CDR3 runs to 15 residues. Germline V gives CDR1 SGHRS, CDR2 YFSETQ. Trimming pared 0 bases from V and 7 bases from J, leaving 17 bases between. The CDR3 nucleotides read TGCGCCAGCAGCTTGGAACAGGGGACTTCTCGGGAGCAGTACTTC. Its translation is CASSLEQGTSREQYF.